This T cell receptor beta chain was captured in a study of PD-L1 blockade in urothelial cancer. About the research overall: Analyses were performed on blood at 3 weeks after treatment start (the second dose) and at 6 weeks.

Germline V gives CDR1 LNHDA, CDR2 SQIVND (reference sequence). This CDR3 comprises 14 residues. Trimming left V 5 bases short and J 7 bases short, with 14 bases between. Method: immunoSEQ multiplex PCR; TCRdb's copy keeps in-frame clones and lacks some. The sample yields roughly 120,000 clones, approximately 90% seen once. Stated time point: peripheral blood 6 weeks after treatment start. Source: PBMCs, taken around atezolizumab (anti-PD-L1) treatment. This chain uses TRBV19 with TRBJ1-4; perhaps TRBD1 as D (6 bases). The source of this sequence is a man in his sixties with urothelial cancer. CDR3 region: CASSPRGGGEKLFF. CDR3 coding DNA: TGTGCCAGTAGTCCCCGGGGGGGCGGTGAAAAACTGTTTTTT.